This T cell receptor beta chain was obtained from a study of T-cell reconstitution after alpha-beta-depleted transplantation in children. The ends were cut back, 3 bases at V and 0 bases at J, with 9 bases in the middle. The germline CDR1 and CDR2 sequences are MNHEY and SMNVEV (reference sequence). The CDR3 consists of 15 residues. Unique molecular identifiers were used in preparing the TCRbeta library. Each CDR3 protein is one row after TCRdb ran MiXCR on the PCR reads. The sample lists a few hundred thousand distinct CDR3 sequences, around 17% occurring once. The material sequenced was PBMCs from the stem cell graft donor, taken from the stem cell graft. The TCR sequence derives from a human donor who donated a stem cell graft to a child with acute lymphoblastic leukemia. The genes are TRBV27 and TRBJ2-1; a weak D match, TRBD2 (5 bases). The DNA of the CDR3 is TGTGCCAGCAGTTTTGAAGGGAGCTCCTACAATGAGCAGTTCTTC. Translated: CASSFEGSSYNEQFF.